This T cell receptor beta chain was retrieved from a study of T cell repertoires in cytomegalovirus infection. Study context: The study used recently identified HLA-C-restricted and well-studied HLA-B-restricted CMV epitopes. Indicated by public TCR beta signatures were CMV infection and matching HLA type. Broader study findings: It was HLA-C-restricted CMV-specific TCR beta clonotypes that dominated the response ex vivo. The cumulative frequency of public TCR beta families identified carriers of CMV plus the relevant HLA.

This clonotype showed up just a few times. No antigen is known for it. TCRdb processed the reads anew with MiXCR; each CDR3 protein has one entry. The sample carries some 500,000 distinct CDR3 sequences, around a third recorded once. CDR1 is MNHNY and CDR2 is SVGAGI in the germline V gene (reference sequence). V was clipped by 5 bases and J by 4 bases; unmatched bases: 5. This CDR3 region has 14 residues. The receptor was derived from a human donor in good health (CMV status not recorded). Some clones in this sample may be carry-over from other donors' samples. Sequencing used cultured PBMCs, obtained from culture after CMV antigen stimulation. The rearrangement uses TRBV6-6 and TRBJ1-1; TRBD1 matches at 9 bases. CDR3 in amino acids: CASSTGGSATEAFF. Written as DNA, the CDR3 is TGTGCCAGCAGTACAGGGGGCTCCGCCACTGAAGCTTTCTTT.